A selection of T cell receptor beta chains follows, all from one sample in a study of control samples from healthy donors and cancer patients. Sequencing used immunoSEQ multiplex PCR; TCRdb keeps in-frame clones, though not all of them. The sample carries 150,000 to 200,000 clones, around 96% recorded once. The specimen sequenced was blood. Receptor source: a woman in her 30s in good health. CDR3s include the opening cysteine and the closing phenylalanine or tryptophan. Fields, in order: V gene, J gene, CDR3 length, clone size, D gene, CDR3 DNA, CDR3 protein. A D gene is named only where the DNA matches it firmly. Clone size is not always given. Where it is, it says once, few, many or a class for expanded clones.

>TRBV27|TRBJ1-5|16|.|TRBD1
TGTGCCAGCAGTTCCCATATCGGGACAGGGGTCCAGCCCCAGCATTTT
CASSSHIGTGVQPQHF
>TRBV2|TRBJ2-1|16|.|TRBD2
TGTGCCAGCAGTGAACGGAGGGGACTAGCGAGCAATGAGCAGTTCTTC
CASSERRGLASNEQFF
>TRBV10-3|TRBJ2-7|14|.|TRBD1
TGTGCCATCAGGGACAGGGATCGAAGCTACGAGCAGTACTTC
CAIRDRDRSYEQYF
>TRBV15|TRBJ2-7|17|.|TRBD1
TGTGCCACCAGCAGAGGGGGACAGGGGATAAAGTCCTACGAGCAGTACTTC
CATSRGGQGIKSYEQYF
>TRBV9|TRBJ1-1|14|.|.
TGTGCCAGCAGCGTAGCTGGATGGAACACTGAAGCTTTCTTT
CASSVAGWNTEAFF
>TRBV6-4|TRBJ2-1|15|.|TRBD2
TGTGCCAGCAGCCTAAGCGGGAGTTACTACAATGAGCAGTTCTTC
CASSLSGSYYNEQFF
>TRBV18|TRBJ2-2|17|.|TRBD2
TGTGCCAGCTCACCATTTAGCGGGAATACGAACACCGGGGAGCTGTTTTTT
CASSPFSGNTNTGELFF
>TRBV3-1/TRBV3-2|TRBJ2-7|13|.|.
TGTGCCAGCAGCCAATTGTCTTCCTACGAGCAGTACTTC
CASSQLSSYEQYF
>TRBV30|TRBJ2-2|13|.|.
TGTGCCTGGACCACGGGCAACACCGGGGAGCTGTTTTTT
CAWTTGNTGELFF
>TRBV4-1|TRBJ2-1|17|.|TRBD2
TGCGCCAGCAGCCAAGTAAGCGGGGGGGCCGGTTACAATGAGCAGTTCTTC
CASSQVSGGAGYNEQFF
>TRBV27|TRBJ2-7|11|.|.
TGTGCCAGCAGCGGTCCCTACGAGCAGTACTTC
CASSGPYEQYF
>TRBV5-1|TRBJ2-7|15|.|.
TGCGCCAGCAGTTCCGGGGCAGGGAAATTCTACGAGCAGTACTTC
CASSSGAGKFYEQYF
>TRBV6-5|TRBJ1-3|16|.|.
TGTGCCAGCAGTTACTCATCACTACGCTCTGGAAACACCATATATTTT
CASSYSSLRSGNTIYF
>TRBV11-2|TRBJ2-7|15|.|TRBD1
TGTGCCAGCAGCTTAGAGAGACAGGGGGCCTACGAGCAGTACTTC
CASSLERQGAYEQYF
>TRBV24-1|TRBJ2-1|16|.|TRBD2
TGTGCCACCAGTGATTCGGAGCGGGGCTCCTACAATGAGCAGTTCTTC
CATSDSERGSYNEQFF
>TRBV5-1|TRBJ2-2|14|.|.
TGCGCCAGCACTGGGACGAGGAACACCGGGGAGCTGTTTTTT
CASTGTRNTGELFF
>TRBV5-6|TRBJ1-2|12|.|.
TGTGCCAGCAGCTCTCAGGGTTATGGCTACACCTTC
CASSSQGYGYTF
>TRBV19|TRBJ1-6|14|.|TRBD1
TGTGCCAGTAGTATAACAGGGGCTAATTCACCCCTCCACTTT
CASSITGANSPLHF
>TRBV2|TRBJ2-1|15|.|.
TGTGCCAGCCTAGGGGCCTCGAGCTCCTACAATGAGCAGTTCTTC
CASLGASSSYNEQFF
>TRBV9|TRBJ1-4|15|.|TRBD1
TGTGCCAGCAGCGTCCGACAGGGGCATAATGAAAAACTGTTTTTT
CASSVRQGHNEKLFF
>TRBV7-8|TRBJ1-2|15|.|.
TGTGCCAGCAGCTTAGCGCGAGAGGGTAACTATGGCTACACCTTC
CASSLAREGNYGYTF
>TRBV2|TRBJ1-1|15|.|TRBD1
TGTGCCAGCAGACGGGACAGGGGCTCCTACACTGAAGCTTTCTTT
CASRRDRGSYTEAFF
>TRBV5-3|TRBJ1-2|17|.|.
TGTGCCAGAAGCCCGGAGCGGGCAACCCATCCGAACTATGGCTACACCTTC
CARSPERATHPNYGYTF
>TRBV4-1|TRBJ2-1|12|.|TRBD2
TGCGCCAGCAGCCTTAGCGGGGGAGAGCAGTTCTTC
CASSLSGGEQFF
>TRBV7-9|TRBJ2-7|14|once|.
TGTGCCAGCAGCTTAGAATCCCATGGAGAAGCCCGGTACTTC
CASSLESHGEARYF
>TRBV28|TRBJ2-2|15|few|.
TGTGCCAGCAGTTTAATGGGGGCACGGACCGGGGAGCTGTTTTTT
CASSLMGARTGELFF
>TRBV6-5|TRBJ1-2|14|.|.
TGTGCCAGCAGAAGACTAGAGGGTAACTATGGCTACACCTTC
CASRRLEGNYGYTF
>TRBV28|TRBJ2-1|16|.|TRBD2
TGTGCCAGCAGTTCCCCTGCGGCGGGAGACTACAATGAGCAGTTCTTC
CASSSPAAGDYNEQFF
>TRBV5-1|TRBJ2-1|15|.|.
TGCGCCAGCAGCGCCCTATCAAGCTCCTACAATGAGCAGTTCTTC
CASSALSSSYNEQFF
>TRBV15|TRBJ2-7|16|.|.
TGTGCCACCAGCAGAAGGGTAGGACAGCCGATTTACGAGCAGTACTTC
CATSRRVGQPIYEQYF
>TRBV24-1|TRBJ2-3|17|.|TRBD2
TGTGCCACCAGTGATACCCGGGGGAGCGGGAACACAGATACGCAGTATTTT
CATSDTRGSGNTDTQYF
>TRBV7-9|TRBJ1-2|15|.|TRBD1
TGTGCCAGCAGCCCTCTACAGGGGGGTATTGGTGGCTACACCTTC
CASSPLQGGIGGYTF
>TRBV4-2|TRBJ1-4|14|.|.
TGTGCCAGCAGCCGAGAACCAACTAATGAAAAACTGTTTTTT
CASSREPTNEKLFF
>TRBV7-2|TRBJ2-7|14|.|.
TGTGCCAGCAGCCGTGGACCCGGGTGGGACGAGCAGTACTTC
CASSRGPGWDEQYF
>TRBV27|TRBJ1-2|18|.|TRBD1
TGTGCCAGCAGTTTACGGGCGGGACAGGGAGGGCCCAGCGTTGGCTACACCTTC
CASSLRAGQGGPSVGYTF
>TRBV10-1|TRBJ2-7|14|.|.
TGCGCCAGCAGTGAGTCCGGGGCTGCCTACGAGCAGTACTTC
CASSESGAAYEQYF
>TRBV29-1|TRBJ2-1|16|.|.
TGCAGCGTTGAAAACGGTCACCAGAGCTCCTACAATGAGCAGTTCTTC
CSVENGHQSSYNEQFF
>TRBV20-1|TRBJ2-7|11|.|.
TGCAGTGCTAGTAAGAGAGACGAGCAGTACTTC
CSASKRDEQYF
>TRBV9|TRBJ2-2|14|few|.
TGTGCCAGCAGCTTTACAGGTTCAGTCGGGGAGCTGTTTTTT
CASSFTGSVGELFF
>TRBV9|TRBJ2-5|15|.|TRBD2
TGTGCCAGCAGCATCAGCGGGGGCCGGTGGGAGACCCAGTACTTC
CASSISGGRWETQYF
>TRBV6-5|TRBJ1-3|15|.|TRBD1
TGTGCCAGCAGCGCCGGACAGGACTCTGGAAACACCATATATTTT
CASSAGQDSGNTIYF
>TRBV5-1|TRBJ2-5|15|.|.
TGCGCCAGCACCCCGACATGGGGGAAACAAGAGACCCAGTACTTC
CASTPTWGKQETQYF
>TRBV28|TRBJ1-1|14|.|.
TGTGCCAGCAGTCCCCCCACAGAGAACACTGAAGCTTTCTTT
CASSPPTENTEAFF
>TRBV7-8|TRBJ1-1|15|.|.
TGTGCCAGCAGCTTAGCGCATGACATCCCCACTGAAGCTTTCTTT
CASSLAHDIPTEAFF
>TRBV30|TRBJ1-5|13|.|.
TGTGCCTGGAGTGTACAAGGGAATCAGCCCCAGCATTTT
CAWSVQGNQPQHF
>TRBV5-6|TRBJ1-3|13|.|.
TGTGCCAGCAGCTTCAGCTCCTTGGGCACCATATATTTT
CASSFSSLGTIYF
>TRBV19|TRBJ1-5|17|once|.
TGTGCCAGTAGCCCCCGGGTCGAGAAATCACGCAATCAGCCCCAGCATTTT
CASSPRVEKSRNQPQHF